The clone carrying this T cell receptor (beta chain) was observed a single time. Its antigen is unidentified. The data were taken from a study of blood T cell dynamics during melanoma immunotherapy. Notes on the study in general: Unlike progressors, later disease-control patients had W3 repertoires gaining clonality or diversity.

Assay: immunoSEQ multiplex PCR; the TCRdb copy retains only in-frame clones and omits some. This sample has around 10,000 clones, with around nine tenths found just once. The junction had 12 bases not matched to a gene; V was cut back by 0 bases and J by 1 base. The CDR3 sequence is 18 residues long. Stated time point: week 3, after first cycle of checkpoint inhibitor. Samples come from before therapy and from week 3 after the first blockade cycle. Disease control meant complete response, partial response or stable disease at 12 weeks. The material was blood, obtained from a patient treated with checkpoint blockade. This rearrangement joins TRBV5-3 to TRBJ1-1; TRBD1 matches 7 bases. TRBV5-3 is placed among ORFs of uncertain function. The TCR originated in a human donor with melanoma. CDR3 residues: CARSLETGHRIRNTEAFF. The CDR3 DNA reads as TGTGCCAGAAGCTTGGAGACAGGGCATAGGATAAGGAACACTGAAGCTTTCTTT.